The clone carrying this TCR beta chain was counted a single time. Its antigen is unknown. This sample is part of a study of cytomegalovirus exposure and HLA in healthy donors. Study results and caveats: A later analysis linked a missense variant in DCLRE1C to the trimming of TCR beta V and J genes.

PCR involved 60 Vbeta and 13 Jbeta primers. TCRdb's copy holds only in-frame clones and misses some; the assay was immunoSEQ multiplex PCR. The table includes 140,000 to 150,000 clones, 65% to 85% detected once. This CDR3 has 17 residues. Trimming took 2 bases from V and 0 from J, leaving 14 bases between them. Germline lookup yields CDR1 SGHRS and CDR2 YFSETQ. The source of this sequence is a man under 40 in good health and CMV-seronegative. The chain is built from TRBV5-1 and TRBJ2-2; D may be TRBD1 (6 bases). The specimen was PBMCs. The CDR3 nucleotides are TGCGCCAGCAGCTTTGGGGCAGGGGACCCGAACACCGGGGAGCTGTTTTTT. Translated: CASSFGAGDPNTGELFF.